This TCR beta chain appears in the sequencing data of a study of OX40 agonist ivuxolimab in advanced cancers. About the study: Dose-escalation subjects each had hepatocellular carcinoma, melanoma, renal cell or head and neck cancer.

Profiling relied on immunoSEQ multiplex PCR, and the TCRdb table lists in-frame clones only, not all of them. The table lists 92,000 or so clones, under 85% of them singletons. Samples were taken at baseline and on day 1 of cycles 4 and 7. The CDR3 is 17 amino acids. Germline V gene data show CDR1 as SGHRS and CDR2 as YFSETQ. J was trimmed by 3 bases and V by 1 base; bases with no gene match: 9. The sequenced sample was CD4+ or CD8+ T cells sorted from blood, obtained in a trial of the OX40 agonist ivuxolimab. The V call is TRBV5-1, the J call TRBJ2-2; 7 nucleotides agree with TRBD2. This TCR derives from an adult with an advanced solid tumor such as melanoma, head and neck, liver or kidney cancer. DNA of the CDR3: TGCGCCAGCAGCTTGCCCCCCGTGGGGAGGGACACCGGGGAGCTGTTTTTT. Residues: CASSLPPVGRDTGELFF.